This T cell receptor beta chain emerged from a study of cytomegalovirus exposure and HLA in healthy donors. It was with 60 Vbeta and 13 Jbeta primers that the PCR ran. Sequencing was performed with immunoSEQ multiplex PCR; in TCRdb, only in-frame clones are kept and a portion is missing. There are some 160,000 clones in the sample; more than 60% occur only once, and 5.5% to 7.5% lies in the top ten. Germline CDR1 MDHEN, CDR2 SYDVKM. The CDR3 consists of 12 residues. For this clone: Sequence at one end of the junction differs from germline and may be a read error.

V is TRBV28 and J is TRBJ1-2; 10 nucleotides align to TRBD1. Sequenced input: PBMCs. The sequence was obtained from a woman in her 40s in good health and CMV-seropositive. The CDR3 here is CAHGTGARGYTF. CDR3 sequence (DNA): TGCGCCCACGGGACAGGGGCGCGGGGCTACACCTTC.